The clone carrying this T cell receptor beta chain has just a few counts. Primers included in the PCR were 60 Vbeta and 13 Jbeta primers. Libraries were prepared by immunoSEQ multiplex PCR; TCRdb keeps only in-frame clonotypes and omits some of them. The sample contains about 130,000 clones, about 70% of which appear only once. CDR3 length: 16 amino acids. Trimming took 2 bases from V and 4 from J; bases not matched to a gene: 11. Looked up from germline, CDR1 is GTSNPN and CDR2 is SVGIG (reference sequence). This specimen belongs to a study of cytomegalovirus exposure and HLA in healthy donors. The wider study: There were 90 million to 130 million unique TCR beta sequences, drawn from roughly 200 million T cells, in an earlier analysis.

Sequenced input: PBMCs. The chain uses TRBV30 and TRBJ1-3; the match to TRBD1 covers 7 bases. The receptor's source is a man aged 40-49 years in good health and CMV-seronegative. The CDR3, as DNA: TGTGCCTGGAGTCATACAGGGGCCCGGAGAGGAAACACCATATATTTT. It is translated as CAWSHTGARRGNTIYF.